This T cell receptor (beta chain) was identified during a study of blood T cell repertoires in COVID-19. Germline V gives CDR1 SGHTA, CDR2 FQGNSA. The V gene lost 5 bases and the J gene lost 5 bases, with 16 bases spanning the gap. The CDR3 runs to 14 residues. Per the original data handling: Estimates of nucleated cell counts were drawn from the amplification of reference gene primers. Sequenced by immunoSEQ multiplex PCR; TCRdb stores in-frame clones only, minus some. V and J calls and clone size follow that table, whereas D and trimming were derived from the DNA. There are about 190,000 clones in the sample; less than 80% occur only once, and roughly 13% lies in the top ten.

This TCR derives from a man aged 45 to 65 who had recovered from COVID-19. The sample comprised peripheral blood. The chain is built from TRBV7-2 and TRBJ2-7; TRBD2 is a possible D gene (8 bases). CDR3 nucleotides: TGTGCCAGCAGCCGGGGGGGAGGGACAGACGAGCAGTACTTC. It encodes CASSRGGGTDEQYF.